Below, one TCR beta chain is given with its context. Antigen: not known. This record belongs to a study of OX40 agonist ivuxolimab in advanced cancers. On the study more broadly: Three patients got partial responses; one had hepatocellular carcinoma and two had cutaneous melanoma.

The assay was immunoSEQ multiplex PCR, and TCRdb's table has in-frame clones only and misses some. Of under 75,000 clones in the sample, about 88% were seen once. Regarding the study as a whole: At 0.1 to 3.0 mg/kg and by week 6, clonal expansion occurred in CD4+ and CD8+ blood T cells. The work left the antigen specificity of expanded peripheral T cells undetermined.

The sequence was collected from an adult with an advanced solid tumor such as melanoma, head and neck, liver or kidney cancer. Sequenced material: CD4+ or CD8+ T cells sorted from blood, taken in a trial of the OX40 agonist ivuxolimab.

As DNA, the CDR3 is TGTGCCAGCAGTTACACCACCGGTATTGATTCACCCCTCCACTTT. Residues: CASSYTTGIDSPLHF. The rearrangement uses TRBV6-5 and TRBJ1-6, with unresolved D. Between the trimmed V and J ends, which lost 2 bases and 8 bases, there was a span of 13 bases. The germline V gene encodes CDR1 MNHEY and CDR2 SVGAGI. This CDR3 contains 15 residues.